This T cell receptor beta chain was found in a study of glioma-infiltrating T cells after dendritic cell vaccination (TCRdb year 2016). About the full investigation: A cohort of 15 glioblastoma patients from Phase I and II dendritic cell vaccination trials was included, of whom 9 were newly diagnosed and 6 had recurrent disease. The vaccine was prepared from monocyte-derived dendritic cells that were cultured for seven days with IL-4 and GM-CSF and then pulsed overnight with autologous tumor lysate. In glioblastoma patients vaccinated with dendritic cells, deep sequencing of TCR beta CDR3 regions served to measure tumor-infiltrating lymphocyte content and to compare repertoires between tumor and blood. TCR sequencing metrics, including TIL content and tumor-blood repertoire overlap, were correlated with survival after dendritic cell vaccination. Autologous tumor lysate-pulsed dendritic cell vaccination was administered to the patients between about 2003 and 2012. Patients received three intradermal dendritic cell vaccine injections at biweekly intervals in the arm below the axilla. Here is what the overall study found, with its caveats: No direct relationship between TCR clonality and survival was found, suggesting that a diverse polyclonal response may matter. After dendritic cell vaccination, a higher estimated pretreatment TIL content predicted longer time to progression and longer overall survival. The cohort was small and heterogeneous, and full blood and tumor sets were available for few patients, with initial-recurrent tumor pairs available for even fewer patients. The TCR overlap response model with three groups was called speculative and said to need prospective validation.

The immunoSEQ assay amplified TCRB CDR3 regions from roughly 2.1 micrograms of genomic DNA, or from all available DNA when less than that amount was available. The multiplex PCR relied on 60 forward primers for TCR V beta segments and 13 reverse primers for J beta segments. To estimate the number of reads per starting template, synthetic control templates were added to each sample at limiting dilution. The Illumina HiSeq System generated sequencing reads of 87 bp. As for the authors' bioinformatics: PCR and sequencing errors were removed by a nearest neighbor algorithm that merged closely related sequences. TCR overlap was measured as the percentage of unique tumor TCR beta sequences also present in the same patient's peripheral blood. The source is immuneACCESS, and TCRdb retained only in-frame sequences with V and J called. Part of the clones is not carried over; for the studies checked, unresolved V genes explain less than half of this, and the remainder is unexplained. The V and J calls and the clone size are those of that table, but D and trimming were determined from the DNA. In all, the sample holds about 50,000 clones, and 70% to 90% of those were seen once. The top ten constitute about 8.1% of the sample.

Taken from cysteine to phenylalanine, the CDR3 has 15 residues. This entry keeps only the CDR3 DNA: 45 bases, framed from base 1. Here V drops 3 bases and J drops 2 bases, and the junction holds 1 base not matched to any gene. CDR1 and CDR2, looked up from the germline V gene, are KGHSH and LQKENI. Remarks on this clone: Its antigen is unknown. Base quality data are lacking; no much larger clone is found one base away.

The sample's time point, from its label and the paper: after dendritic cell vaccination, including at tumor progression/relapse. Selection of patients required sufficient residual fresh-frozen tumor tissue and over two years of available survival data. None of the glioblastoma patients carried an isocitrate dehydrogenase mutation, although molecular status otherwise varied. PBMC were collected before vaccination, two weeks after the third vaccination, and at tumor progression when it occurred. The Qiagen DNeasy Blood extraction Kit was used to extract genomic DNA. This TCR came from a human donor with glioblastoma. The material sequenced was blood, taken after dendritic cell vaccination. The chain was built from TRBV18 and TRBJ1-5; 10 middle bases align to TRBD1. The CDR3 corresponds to CASSPGTGGNQPQHF. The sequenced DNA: TGTGCCAGCTCACCCGGGACAGGGGGCAATCAGCCCCAGCATTTT.